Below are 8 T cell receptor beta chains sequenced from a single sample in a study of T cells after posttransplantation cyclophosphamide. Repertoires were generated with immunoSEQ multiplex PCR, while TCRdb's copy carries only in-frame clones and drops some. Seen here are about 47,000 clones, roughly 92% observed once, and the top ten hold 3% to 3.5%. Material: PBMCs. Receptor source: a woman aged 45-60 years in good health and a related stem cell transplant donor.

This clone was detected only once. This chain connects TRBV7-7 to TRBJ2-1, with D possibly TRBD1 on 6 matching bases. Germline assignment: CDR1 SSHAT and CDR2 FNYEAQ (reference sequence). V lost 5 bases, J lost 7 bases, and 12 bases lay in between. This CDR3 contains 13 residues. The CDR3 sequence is CASSPQQGNEQFF. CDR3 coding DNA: TGTGCCAGCAGCCCGCAGCAGGGGAATGAGCAGTTCTTC. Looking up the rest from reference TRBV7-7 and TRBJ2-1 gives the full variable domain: GAGVSQSPRYKVTKRGQDVTLRCDPISSHATLYWYQQALGQGPEFLTYFNYEAQPDKSGLPSDRFSAERPEGSISTLTIQRTEQRDSAMYRCASSPQQGNEQFFGPGTRLTVL.

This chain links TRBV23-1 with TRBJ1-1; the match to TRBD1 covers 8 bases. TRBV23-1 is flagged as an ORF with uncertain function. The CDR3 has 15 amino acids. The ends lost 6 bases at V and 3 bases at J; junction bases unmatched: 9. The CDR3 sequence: CASSQTTGGDTEAFF. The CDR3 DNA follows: TGCGCCAGCAGCCAAACAACAGGGGGGGACACTGAAGCTTTCTTT.

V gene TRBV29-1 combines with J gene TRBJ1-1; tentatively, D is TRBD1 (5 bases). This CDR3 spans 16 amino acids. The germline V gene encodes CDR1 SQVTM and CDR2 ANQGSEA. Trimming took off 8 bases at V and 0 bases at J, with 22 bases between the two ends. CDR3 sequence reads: CSPGTSRGVMNTEAFF. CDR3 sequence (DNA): TGCAGCCCCGGGACGTCCCGGGGGGTTATGAACACTGAAGCTTTCTTT.

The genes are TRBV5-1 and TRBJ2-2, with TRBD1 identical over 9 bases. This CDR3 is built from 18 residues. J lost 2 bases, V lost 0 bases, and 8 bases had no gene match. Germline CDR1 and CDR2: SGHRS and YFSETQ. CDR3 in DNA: TGCGCCAGCAGCTTGGGCAGCCGGGACAGGGCTAACACCGGGGAGCTGTTTTTT. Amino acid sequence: CASSLGSRDRANTGELFF.

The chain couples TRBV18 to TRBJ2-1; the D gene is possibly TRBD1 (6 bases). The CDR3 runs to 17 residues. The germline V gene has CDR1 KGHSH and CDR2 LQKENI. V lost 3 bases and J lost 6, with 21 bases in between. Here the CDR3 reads CASSPLTGRSRSNEQFF. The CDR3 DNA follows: TGTGCCAGCTCACCCCTGACAGGCCGATCACGTAGCAATGAGCAGTTCTTC.

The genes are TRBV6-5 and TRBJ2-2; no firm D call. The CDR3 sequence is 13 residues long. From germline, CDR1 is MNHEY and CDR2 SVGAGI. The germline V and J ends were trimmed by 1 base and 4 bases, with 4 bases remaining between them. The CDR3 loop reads CASSYYSTGELFF. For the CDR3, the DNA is TGTGCCAGCAGTTACTACAGCACCGGGGAGCTGTTTTTT.

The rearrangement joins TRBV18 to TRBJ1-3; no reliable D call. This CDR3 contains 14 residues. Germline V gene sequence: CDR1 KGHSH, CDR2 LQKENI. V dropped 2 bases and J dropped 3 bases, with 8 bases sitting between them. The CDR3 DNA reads TGTGCCAGCTCACCAGGCCAGGATGGAAACACCATATATTTT. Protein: CASSPGQDGNTIYF.

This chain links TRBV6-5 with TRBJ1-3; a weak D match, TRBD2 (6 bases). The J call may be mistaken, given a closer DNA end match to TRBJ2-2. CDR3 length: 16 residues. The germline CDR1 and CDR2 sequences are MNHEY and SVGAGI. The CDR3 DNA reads TGTGCCAGCAGTTACCCGACCGGGACTAACACCGGGGAGCTGTTTTTT. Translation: CASSYPTGTNTGELFF.